These T cell receptor beta chains were read from a single sample in a study of blood T cell repertoires in COVID-19. Profiling relied on immunoSEQ multiplex PCR, and the TCRdb table lists in-frame clones only, not all of them. Of a few hundred thousand clones in the sample, about nine tenths were seen once. The specimen was PBMCs or T cells enriched from blood (not recorded which). All receptors come from a man aged 30 to 39 who had recovered from COVID-19. Each CDR3 is given with its conserved first and last residue. Fields, in order: J gene, V gene, D gene, clone size, CDR3 DNA, CDR3 protein. A D gene is named only where the DNA matches it firmly. The size entry is marked missing in some rows and otherwise reads once, few, many or a size class.

TRBJ2-7,TRBV28,TRBD2,NA,TGTGCCAGCAGTACCACCGGGACTAGCTACGAGCAGTACTTC,CASSTTGTSYEQYF
TRBJ1-3,TRBV4-3,NA,few,TGCGCCAGCAGCCAAGACAGCTCTGGAAACACCATATATTTT,CASSQDSSGNTIYF
TRBJ2-7,TRBV7-9,TRBD2,NA,TGTGCCAGCAGCACTAGCGGGGAGGCTTCCTACGAGCAGTACTTC,CASSTSGEASYEQYF
TRBJ2-1,TRBV7-2,TRBD2,NA,TGTGCCAGCAGCTTAGCGGTCGCGGGAGCAAACACTGAGCAGTTCTTC,CASSLAVAGANTEQFF
TRBJ2-6,TRBV2,NA,few,TGTGCCAGCCGTTCCGGGGCCAACGTCCTGACTTTC,CASRSGANVLTF
TRBJ2-2,TRBV24-1,NA,once,TGTGCCACCAGTGATACCGGGACTCCGAACACCGGGGAGCTGTTTTTT,CATSDTGTPNTGELFF
TRBJ2-7,TRBV9,NA,NA,TGTGCCAGCAGCGTAGGGTCAGGGACCTACGAGCAGTACTTC,CASSVGSGTYEQYF
TRBJ2-1,TRBV6-5,TRBD2,NA,TGTGCCAGCAGTTACGGCGGGAGCTCCTACAATGAGCAGTTCTTC,CASSYGGSSYNEQFF
TRBJ1-5,TRBV24-1,NA,NA,TGTGCCACCAGTGGGCTCAATAGCAATCAGCCCCAGCATTTT,CATSGLNSNQPQHF
TRBJ1-6,TRBV7-9,TRBD1,NA,TGTGCCAGCAGCCTGGGGGACAGGGGTTTGGATAATTCACCCCTCCACTTT,CASSLGDRGLDNSPLHF
TRBJ2-1,TRBV20-1,NA,NA,TGCAGTGCCAGTTGGCAGAATCACAATGAGCAGTTCTTC,CSASWQNHNEQFF
TRBJ2-5,TRBV19,NA,NA,TGTGCCAGTAGTACCGGGGTTCAAGAGACCCAGTACTTC,CASSTGVQETQYF
TRBJ2-3,TRBV15,TRBD1,NA,TGTGCCACCAGCAGAGATCTCGGACAGGGCACAGATACGCAGTATTTT,CATSRDLGQGTDTQYF
TRBJ1-6,TRBV4-1,NA,NA,TGCGCCAGCAGCCAAGATCTCCCAGGGTCCTATAATTCACCCCTCCACTTT,CASSQDLPGSYNSPLHF
TRBJ2-3,TRBV18,TRBD1,NA,TGTGCCAGCTCACCGGGACAGGGGGCGTTGGGGGATACGCAGTATTTT,CASSPGQGALGDTQYF
TRBJ2-7,TRBV15,TRBD1,NA,TGTGCCACCAGCAGAGGGACAGGGATTACCTACGAGCAGTACTTC,CATSRGTGITYEQYF
TRBJ1-6,TRBV10-3,TRBD1,NA,TGTGCCATCAGTGGGGACAGTACGAATAATTCACCCCTCCACTTT,CAISGDSTNNSPLHF
TRBJ2-5,TRBV6-5,NA,NA,TGTGCCAGCAGGCTGACAGATGTAGGAAAGACCCAGTACTTC,CASRLTDVGKTQYF
TRBJ2-3,TRBV6-5,TRBD2,NA,TGTGCCAGCAGTTACCAGACTAGCGGCACGCAGTATTTT,CASSYQTSGTQYF
TRBJ2-5,TRBV6-2/TRBV6-3,TRBD2,NA,TGTGCCAGCAGTTACTCGGCGATAGCGGGGGGCTACCAAGAGACCCAGTACTTC,CASSYSAIAGGYQETQYF
TRBJ1-4,TRBV5-4,NA,NA,TGTGCCAGCAGCGAGACGGGAATTAATGAAAAACTGTTTTTT,CASSETGINEKLFF
TRBJ2-7,TRBV2,TRBD1,NA,TGTGCCAGCAGCCCCACCGGGACAGGGGGCTTGGGCTCCTTTTACGAGCAGTACTTC,CASSPTGTGGLGSFYEQYF
TRBJ2-7,TRBV7-8,TRBD1,NA,TGTGCCAGCAGCTTGGGACAGGACTACGAGCAGTACTTC,CASSLGQDYEQYF
TRBJ1-2,TRBV21-1,NA,NA,TGTGCCAGCAGCAACCTCTTTCAGGGCCTCAACTATGGCTACACCTTC,CASSNLFQGLNYGYTF
TRBJ2-5,TRBV28,TRBD1,NA,TGTGCCAGCAGGCAGGACAGGCAGCGGAGAGAGACCCAGTACTTC,CASRQDRQRRETQYF
TRBJ1-1,TRBV21-1,NA,once,TGTGCCAGCAGCAAACAGGGGGTATGGACTGAAGCTTTCTTT,CASSKQGVWTEAFF
TRBJ2-7,TRBV19,TRBD1,NA,TGTGCCAGTAGCAGAACACAGGGGACGGGGTACGAGCAGTACTTC,CASSRTQGTGYEQYF
TRBJ2-1,TRBV11-2,NA,NA,TGTGCCAGCAGCTTTCGGGGAGTTTTGGGCAATGAGCAGTTCTTC,CASSFRGVLGNEQFF
TRBJ1-2,TRBV5-1,TRBD1,NA,TGCGCCAGCAGCCTAGGACAGGGGGCGCTTGGCTACACCTTC,CASSLGQGALGYTF
TRBJ1-2,TRBV29-1,NA,NA,TGCAGCGCGCGAAAGGCGGTTAACTATGGCTACACCTTC,CSARKAVNYGYTF
TRBJ1-1,TRBV6-2/TRBV6-3,NA,NA,TGTGCCAGCAGTACAGGGACGAACACTGAAGCTTTCTTT,CASSTGTNTEAFF
TRBJ1-6,TRBV27,TRBD1,NA,TGTGCCAGCAGTTTATTGAGGGGGCGGTCACCCCTCCACTTT,CASSLLRGRSPLHF
TRBJ2-7,TRBV30,NA,NA,TGTGCCTGGATGCAGGATCCTTCCTACGAGCAGTACTTC,CAWMQDPSYEQYF
TRBJ2-1,TRBV11-2,TRBD2,NA,TGTGCCAGCAGCTCCCTTAGCGGGAGGGGCAATGAGCAGTTCTTC,CASSSLSGRGNEQFF
TRBJ1-5,TRBV2,TRBD1,NA,TGTGCCAGCAGATACAGGGGGCAGGATCAGCCCCAGCATTTT,CASRYRGQDQPQHF
TRBJ1-5,TRBV10-3,TRBD1,NA,TGTGCCATCAGTGGGACAGGAGATAGCAATCAGCCCCAGCATTTT,CAISGTGDSNQPQHF
TRBJ2-1,TRBV4-1,NA,NA,TGCGCCAGCAGCCAACCAATGACAGAGAGCTCCTACAATGAGCAGTTCTTC,CASSQPMTESSYNEQFF
TRBJ1-1,TRBV4-3,NA,once,TGCGCCAGCAGCCAAGGAGTACACACTGAAGCTTTCTTT,CASSQGVHTEAFF
TRBJ2-3,TRBV24-1,NA,NA,TGTGCCACCAGTGATCCCCCAGGGCAGAGCACAGATACGCAGTATTTT,CATSDPPGQSTDTQYF
TRBJ1-1,TRBV5-1,TRBD1,once,TGCGCCAGCAGCTCCCGGGACAGGGGAAACACTGAAGCTTTCTTT,CASSSRDRGNTEAFF
TRBJ2-7,TRBV15,NA,NA,TGTGCCACCAGCAGAGAGGCAGCCTACGAGCAGTACTTC,CATSREAAYEQYF
TRBJ2-1,TRBV27,NA,NA,TGTGCCAGCAGTCCCCGCCTAGCTGGGAGCTCCTACAATGAGCAGTTCTTC,CASSPRLAGSSYNEQFF
TRBJ2-3,TRBV6-6,TRBD2,NA,TGTGCCAGCAGTCGCGGGGTAGCGGGAGCCCCAACAGATACGCAGTATTTT,CASSRGVAGAPTDTQYF
TRBJ1-4,TRBV24-1,TRBD1,NA,TGTGCCACCAGTGATTACAGGGGTAGTAATGAAAAACTGTTTTTT,CATSDYRGSNEKLFF
TRBJ2-7,TRBV10-1,TRBD1,NA,TGCGCCAGCAGTGAGTCGGACAGGCCGGGAGAGCAGTACTTC,CASSESDRPGEQYF
TRBJ2-1,TRBV19,TRBD1,NA,TGTGCCAGTAGTACCCGAGGACAGGGGGCGCATAGTGAGCAGTTCTTC,CASSTRGQGAHSEQFF
TRBJ2-2,TRBV5-5,TRBD2,NA,TGTGCCAGCAGCTTGGGACTAGCGGGAGTGTTGGTATCCGGGGAGCTGTTTTTT,CASSLGLAGVLVSGELFF
TRBJ2-7,TRBV29-1,TRBD1,once,TGCAGCGTTGAAGGGGGACAGGGGGCCTCCTACGAGCAGTACTTC,CSVEGGQGASYEQYF
TRBJ1-1,TRBV6-5,TRBD1,few,TGTGCCAGCAGTTACAGACAGGGTCCTGAAGCTTTCTTT,CASSYRQGPEAFF
TRBJ1-5,TRBV5-1,NA,NA,TGCGCCAGCAGCATGAGGGAAGGGCAGCCCCAGCATTTT,CASSMREGQPQHF
TRBJ1-5,TRBV5-8,NA,NA,TGTGCCAGCAGCTTCCTTCCCACGGAGGGGCCCCAGCATTTT,CASSFLPTEGPQHF
TRBJ2-1,TRBV19,TRBD1,NA,TGTGCCAGTAGGAACGCCGGGACAGGGGGCAAAGATGAGCAGTTCTTC,CASRNAGTGGKDEQFF
TRBJ2-3,TRBV7-2,TRBD2,NA,TGTGCCAGCAGCTTAGACGCCGGGAGGGCCTTCACAGATACGCAGTATTTT,CASSLDAGRAFTDTQYF
TRBJ1-1,TRBV28,NA,NA,TGTGCCAGCAGTTTCCTTTCGGGGGTGAGCACTGAAGCTTTCTTT,CASSFLSGVSTEAFF
TRBJ2-4,TRBV5-1,NA,NA,TGCGCCAGCAGCTTGAATGACGGGGTAGCCAAAAACATTCAGTACTTC,CASSLNDGVAKNIQYF